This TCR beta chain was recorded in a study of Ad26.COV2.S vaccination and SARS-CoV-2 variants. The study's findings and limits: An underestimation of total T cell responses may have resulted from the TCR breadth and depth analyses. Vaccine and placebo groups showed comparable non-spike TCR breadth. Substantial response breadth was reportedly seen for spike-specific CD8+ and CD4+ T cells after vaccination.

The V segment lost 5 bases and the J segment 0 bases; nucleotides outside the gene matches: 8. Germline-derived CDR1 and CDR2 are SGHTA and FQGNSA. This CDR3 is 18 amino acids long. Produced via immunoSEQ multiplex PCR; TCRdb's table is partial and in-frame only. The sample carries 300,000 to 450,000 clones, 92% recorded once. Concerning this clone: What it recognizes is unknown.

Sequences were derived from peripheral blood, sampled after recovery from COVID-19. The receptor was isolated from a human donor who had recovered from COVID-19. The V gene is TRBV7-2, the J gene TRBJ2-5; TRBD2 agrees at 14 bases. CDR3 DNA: TGTGCCAGCAGCCACGGGACTAGCGGGGGCCTGTACCAAGAGACCCAGTACTTC. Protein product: CASSHGTSGGLYQETQYF.